Reported below is one T cell receptor beta chain. After re-calling the 5' RACE reads, TCRdb lists one entry per CDR3 protein, DNA absent. Seen in this sample are tens of thousands of distinct CDR3 sequences; the ten most common clones hold approximately 60%. The sample originates from a study of T cells expressing NK-cell markers. Study-level background: Underlying the TCR beta repertoires were sorted CD3+CD56+NKG2C+, CD3+CD56+NKG2C- and CD3+CD56-NKG2C+ T cells.

From germline, CDR1 is SQVTM and CDR2 ANQGSEA. This CDR3 region has 14 residues. This clonotype was obtained from a woman aged 18 to 75 in good health. Specimen: blood T cells: a sorted CD56 or NKG2C T cell subset, CD4+ or CD8+ T cells, or bulk PBMC T cells (not recorded which). The J gene is TRBJ2-2, the V gene TRBV29-1; TCRdb's D call of TRBD1 is untestable without DNA. The CDR3 protein is CSVAIQGLTGELFF.